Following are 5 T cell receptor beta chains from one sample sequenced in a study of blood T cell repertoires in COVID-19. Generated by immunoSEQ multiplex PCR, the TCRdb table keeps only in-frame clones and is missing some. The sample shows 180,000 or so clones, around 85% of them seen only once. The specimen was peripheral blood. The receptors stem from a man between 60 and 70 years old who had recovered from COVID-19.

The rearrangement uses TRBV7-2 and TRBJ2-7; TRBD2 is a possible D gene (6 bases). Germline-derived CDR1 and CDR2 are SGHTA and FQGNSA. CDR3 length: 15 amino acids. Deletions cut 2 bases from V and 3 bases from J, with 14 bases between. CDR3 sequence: CASSLTTEGIYEQYF. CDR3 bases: TGTGCCAGCAGCTTAACTACGGAGGGTATCTACGAGCAGTACTTC.

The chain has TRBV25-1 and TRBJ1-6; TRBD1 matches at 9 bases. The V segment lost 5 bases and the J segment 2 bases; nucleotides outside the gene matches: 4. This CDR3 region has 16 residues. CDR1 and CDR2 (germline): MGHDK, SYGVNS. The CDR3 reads CASSLQGAPYNSPLHF. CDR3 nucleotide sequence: TGTGCCAGCAGTCTACAGGGGGCCCCCTATAATTCACCCCTCCACTTT.

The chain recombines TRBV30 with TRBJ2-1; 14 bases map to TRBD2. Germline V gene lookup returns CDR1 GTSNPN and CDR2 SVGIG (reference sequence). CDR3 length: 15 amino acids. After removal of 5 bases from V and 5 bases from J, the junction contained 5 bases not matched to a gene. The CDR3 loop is CAWRTGLAGDNEQFF. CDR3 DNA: TGTGCCTGGCGGACGGGACTAGCGGGGGACAATGAGCAGTTCTTC.

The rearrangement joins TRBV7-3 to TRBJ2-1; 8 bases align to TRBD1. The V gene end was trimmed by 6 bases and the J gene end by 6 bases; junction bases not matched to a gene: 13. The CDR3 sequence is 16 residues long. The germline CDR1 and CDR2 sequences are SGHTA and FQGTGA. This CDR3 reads CASSWSGGSWSNEQFF. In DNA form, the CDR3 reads TGTGCCAGCAGTTGGTCAGGGGGCTCATGGAGCAATGAGCAGTTCTTC.

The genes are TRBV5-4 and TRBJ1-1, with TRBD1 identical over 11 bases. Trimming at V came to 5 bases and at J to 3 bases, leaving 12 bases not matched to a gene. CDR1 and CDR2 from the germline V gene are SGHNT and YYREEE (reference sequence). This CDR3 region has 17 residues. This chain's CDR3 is CASRPGQGVGTYTEAFF. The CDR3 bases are TGTGCCAGCAGGCCGGGACAGGGGGTAGGGACGTACACTGAAGCTTTCTTT.